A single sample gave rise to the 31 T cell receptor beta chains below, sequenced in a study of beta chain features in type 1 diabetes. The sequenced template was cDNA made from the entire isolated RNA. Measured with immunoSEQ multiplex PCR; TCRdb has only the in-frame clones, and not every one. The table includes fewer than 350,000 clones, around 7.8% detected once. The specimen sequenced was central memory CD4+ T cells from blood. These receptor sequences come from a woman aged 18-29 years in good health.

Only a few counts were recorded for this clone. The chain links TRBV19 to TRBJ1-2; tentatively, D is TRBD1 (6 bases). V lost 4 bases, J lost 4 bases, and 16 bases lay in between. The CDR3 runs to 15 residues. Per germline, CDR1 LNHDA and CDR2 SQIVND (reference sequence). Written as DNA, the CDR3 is TGTGCCAGTAGTACCCATACACAGGGAAGCTATGGCTACACCTTC. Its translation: CASSTHTQGSYGYTF.

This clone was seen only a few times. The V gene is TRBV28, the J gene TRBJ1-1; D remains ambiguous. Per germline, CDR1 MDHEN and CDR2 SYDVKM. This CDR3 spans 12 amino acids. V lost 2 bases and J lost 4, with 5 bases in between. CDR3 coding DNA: TGTGCCAGCAGTTTACTTACCACTGAAGCTTTCTTT. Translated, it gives CASSLLTTEAFF.

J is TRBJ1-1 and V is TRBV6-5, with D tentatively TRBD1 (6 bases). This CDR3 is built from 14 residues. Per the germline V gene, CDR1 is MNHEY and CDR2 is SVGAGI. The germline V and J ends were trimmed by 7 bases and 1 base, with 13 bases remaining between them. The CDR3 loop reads CASTPTGSNTEAFF. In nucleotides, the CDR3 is TGTGCCAGCACTCCTACAGGGTCGAACACTGAAGCTTTCTTT.

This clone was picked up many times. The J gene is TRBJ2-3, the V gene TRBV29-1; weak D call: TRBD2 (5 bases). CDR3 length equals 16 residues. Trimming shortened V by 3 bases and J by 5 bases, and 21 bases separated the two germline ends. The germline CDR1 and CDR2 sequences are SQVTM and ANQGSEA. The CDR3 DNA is TGCAGCGTTGATGAAGGGCTGGGGAGTGTGGTAGATACGCAGTATTTT. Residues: CSVDEGLGSVVDTQYF.

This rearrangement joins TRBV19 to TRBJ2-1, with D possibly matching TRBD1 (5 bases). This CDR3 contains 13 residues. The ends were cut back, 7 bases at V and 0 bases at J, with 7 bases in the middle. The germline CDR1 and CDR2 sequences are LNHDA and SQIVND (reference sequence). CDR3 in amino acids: CASTRDSYNEQFF. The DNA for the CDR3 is TGTGCCAGTACCAGGGACTCCTACAATGAGCAGTTCTTC.

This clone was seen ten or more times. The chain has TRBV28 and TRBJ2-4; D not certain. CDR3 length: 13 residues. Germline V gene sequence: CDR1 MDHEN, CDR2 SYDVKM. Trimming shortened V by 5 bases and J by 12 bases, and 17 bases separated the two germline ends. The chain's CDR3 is CASSPTGRYNQYF. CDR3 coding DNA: TGTGCCAGCAGTCCCACTGGACGTTACAATCAGTACTTC.

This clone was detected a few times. The CDR3 reads CSSLVEYTGELFF. CDR3 bases: TGCAGCTCCCTTGTCGAGTACACCGGGGAGCTGTTTTTT. This chain joins TRBV29-1 and TRBJ2-2; D not resolved. CDR1 and CDR2 from the germline V gene are SQVTM and ANQGSEA. The CDR3 runs 13 residues. V shed 8 bases and J shed 3 bases, with 13 bases lying between them.

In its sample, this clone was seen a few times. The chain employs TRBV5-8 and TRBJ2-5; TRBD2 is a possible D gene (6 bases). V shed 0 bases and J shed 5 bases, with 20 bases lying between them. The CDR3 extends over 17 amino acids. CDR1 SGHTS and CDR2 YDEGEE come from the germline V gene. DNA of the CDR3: TGTGCCAGCAGCTTGGCGACTAGACAGTTCACAGATGAGACCCAGTACTTC. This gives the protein CASSLATRQFTDETQYF.

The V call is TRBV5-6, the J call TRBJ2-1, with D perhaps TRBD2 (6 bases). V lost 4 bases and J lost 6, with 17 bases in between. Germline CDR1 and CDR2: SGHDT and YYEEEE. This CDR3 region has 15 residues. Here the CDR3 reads CASSPTTRGTNEQFF. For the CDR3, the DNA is TGTGCCAGCAGCCCCACAACCCGGGGGACCAATGAGCAGTTCTTC.

The CDR3 DNA reads TGTGCCAGCAGTTTATGGGCGGGACAGCAAGCTTTCTTT. Residues: CASSLWAGQQAFF. This chain connects TRBV28 to TRBJ1-1, with TRBD1 identical over 7 bases. Unmatched junction bases numbered 4, after V lost 0 bases and J lost 9 bases. The CDR3 is 13 amino acids. Germline CDR1 and CDR2: MDHEN and SYDVKM.

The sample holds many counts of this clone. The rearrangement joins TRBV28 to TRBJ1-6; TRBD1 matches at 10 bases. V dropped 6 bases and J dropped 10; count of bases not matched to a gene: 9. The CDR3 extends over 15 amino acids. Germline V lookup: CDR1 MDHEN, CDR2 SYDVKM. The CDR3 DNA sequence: TGTGCCAGCAGCACCGGGACAGGGGTTCAATCACCCCTCCACTTT. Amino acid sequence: CASSTGTGVQSPLHF. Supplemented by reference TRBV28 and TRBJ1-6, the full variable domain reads DVKVTQSSRYLVKRTGEKVFLECVQDMDHENMFWYRQDPGLGLRLIYFSYDVKMKEKGDIPEGYSVSREKKERFSLILESASTNQTSMYLCASSTGTGVQSPLHFGNGTRLTVT.

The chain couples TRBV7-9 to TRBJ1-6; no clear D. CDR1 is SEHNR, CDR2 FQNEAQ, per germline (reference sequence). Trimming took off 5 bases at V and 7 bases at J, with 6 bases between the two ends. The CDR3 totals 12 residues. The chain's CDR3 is CASSIGNSPLHF. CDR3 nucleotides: TGTGCCAGCAGCATAGGGAATTCACCCCTCCACTTT.

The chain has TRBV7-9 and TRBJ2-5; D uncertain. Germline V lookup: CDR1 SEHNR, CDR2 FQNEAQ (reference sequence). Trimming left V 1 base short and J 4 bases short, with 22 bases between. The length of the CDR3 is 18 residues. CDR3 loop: CASSLVVTLTRRAETQYF. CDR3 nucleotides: TGTGCCAGCAGCTTAGTGGTGACCCTGACACGTCGGGCAGAGACCCAGTACTTC.

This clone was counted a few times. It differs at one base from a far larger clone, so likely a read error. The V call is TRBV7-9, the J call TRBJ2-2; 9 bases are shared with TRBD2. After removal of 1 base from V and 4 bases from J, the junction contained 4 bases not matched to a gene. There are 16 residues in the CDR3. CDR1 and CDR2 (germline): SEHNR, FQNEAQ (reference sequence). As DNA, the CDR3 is TGTGCCAGCAGCTTAGTAGCGGGAGAGGGCACCGGGGAGCTGTTTTTT. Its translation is CASSLVAGEGTGELFF.

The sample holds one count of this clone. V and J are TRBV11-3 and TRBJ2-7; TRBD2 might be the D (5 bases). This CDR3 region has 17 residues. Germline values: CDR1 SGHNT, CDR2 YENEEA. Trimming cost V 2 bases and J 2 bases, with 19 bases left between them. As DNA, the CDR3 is TGTGCCAGCAGCTTAAGCGCTCCGGGGATTTTGGCCTACGAGCAGTACTTC. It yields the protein CASSLSAPGILAYEQYF.

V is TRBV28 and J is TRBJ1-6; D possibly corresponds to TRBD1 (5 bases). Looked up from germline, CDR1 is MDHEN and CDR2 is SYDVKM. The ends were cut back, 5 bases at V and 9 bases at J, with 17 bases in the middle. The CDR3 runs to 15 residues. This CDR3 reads CASSPSPGGTSPLHF. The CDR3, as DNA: TGTGCCAGCAGTCCCTCCCCCGGGGGGACTTCACCCCTCCACTTT.

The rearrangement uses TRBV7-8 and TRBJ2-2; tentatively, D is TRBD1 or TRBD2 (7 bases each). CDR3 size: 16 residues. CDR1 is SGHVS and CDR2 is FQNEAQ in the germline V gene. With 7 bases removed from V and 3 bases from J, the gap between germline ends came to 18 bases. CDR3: CASTRNRGGDTGELFF. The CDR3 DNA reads TGTGCCAGCACCCGGAACAGGGGAGGGGACACCGGGGAGCTGTTTTTT.

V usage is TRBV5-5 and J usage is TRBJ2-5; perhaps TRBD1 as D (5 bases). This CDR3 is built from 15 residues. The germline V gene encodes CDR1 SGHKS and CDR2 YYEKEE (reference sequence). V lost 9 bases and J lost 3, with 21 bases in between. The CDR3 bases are TGTGCCACCGCCATGCAGGGTGGACGCAAAGAGACCCAGTACTTC. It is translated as CATAMQGGRKETQYF.

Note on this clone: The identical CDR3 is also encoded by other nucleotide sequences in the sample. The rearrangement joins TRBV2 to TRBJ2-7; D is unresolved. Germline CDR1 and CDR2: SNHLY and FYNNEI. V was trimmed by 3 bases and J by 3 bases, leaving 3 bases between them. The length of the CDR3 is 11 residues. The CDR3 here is CASSDNYEQYF. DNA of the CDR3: TGTGCCAGCAGTGATAACTACGAGCAGTACTTC.

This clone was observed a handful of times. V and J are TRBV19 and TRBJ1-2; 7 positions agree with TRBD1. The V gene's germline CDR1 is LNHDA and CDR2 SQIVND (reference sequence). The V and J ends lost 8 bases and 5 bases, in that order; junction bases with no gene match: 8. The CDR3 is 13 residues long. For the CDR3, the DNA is TGTGCCAGTTCGGGACAGTCCTATTATGGCTACACCTTC. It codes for CASSGQSYYGYTF.

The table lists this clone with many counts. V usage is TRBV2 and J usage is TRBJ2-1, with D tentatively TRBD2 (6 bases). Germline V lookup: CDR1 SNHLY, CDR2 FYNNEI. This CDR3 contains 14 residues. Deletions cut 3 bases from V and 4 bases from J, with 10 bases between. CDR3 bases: TGTGCCAGCAGTGACGTGGCGGGGTACAATGAGCAGTTCTTC. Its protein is CASSDVAGYNEQFF.

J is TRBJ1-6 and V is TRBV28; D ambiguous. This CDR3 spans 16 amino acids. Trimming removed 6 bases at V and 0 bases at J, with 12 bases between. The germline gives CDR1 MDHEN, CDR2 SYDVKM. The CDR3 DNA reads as TGTGCCAGCAGCCCAGCCCAATACTCCTATAATTCACCCCTCCACTTT. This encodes CASSPAQYSYNSPLHF.

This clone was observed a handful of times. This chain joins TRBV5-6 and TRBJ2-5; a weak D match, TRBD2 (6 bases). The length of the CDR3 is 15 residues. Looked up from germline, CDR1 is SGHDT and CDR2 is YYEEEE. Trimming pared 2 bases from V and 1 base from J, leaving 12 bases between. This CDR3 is CASSFSGELQETQYF. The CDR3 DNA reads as TGTGCCAGCAGCTTTTCGGGAGAGCTCCAAGAGACCCAGTACTTC.

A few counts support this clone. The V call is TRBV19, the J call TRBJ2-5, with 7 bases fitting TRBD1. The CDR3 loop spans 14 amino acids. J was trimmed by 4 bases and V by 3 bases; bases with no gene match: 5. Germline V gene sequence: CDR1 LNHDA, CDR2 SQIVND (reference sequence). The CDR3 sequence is CASSITQGRETQYF. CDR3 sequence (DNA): TGTGCCAGTAGTATTACACAGGGGCGAGAGACCCAGTACTTC. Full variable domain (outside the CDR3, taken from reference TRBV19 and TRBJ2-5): DGGITQSPKYLFRKEGQNVTLSCEQNLNHDAMYWYRQDPGQGLRLIYYSQIVNDFQKGDIAEGYSVSREKKESFPLTVTSAQKNPTAFYLCASSITQGRETQYFGPGTRLLVL.

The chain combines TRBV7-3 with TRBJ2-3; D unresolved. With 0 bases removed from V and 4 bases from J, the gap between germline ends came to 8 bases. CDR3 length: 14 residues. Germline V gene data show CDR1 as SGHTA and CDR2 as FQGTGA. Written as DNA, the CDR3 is TGTGCCAGCAGCTTAACCCGAGAGGCAGATACGCAGTATTTT. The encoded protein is CASSLTREADTQYF.

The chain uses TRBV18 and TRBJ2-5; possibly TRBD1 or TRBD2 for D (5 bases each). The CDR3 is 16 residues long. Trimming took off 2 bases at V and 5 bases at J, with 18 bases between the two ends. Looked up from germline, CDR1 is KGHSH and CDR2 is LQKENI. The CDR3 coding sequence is TGTGCCAGCTCACCATCTCTTTCCGGGACGGGGGAGACCCAGTACTTC. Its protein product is CASSPSLSGTGETQYF.

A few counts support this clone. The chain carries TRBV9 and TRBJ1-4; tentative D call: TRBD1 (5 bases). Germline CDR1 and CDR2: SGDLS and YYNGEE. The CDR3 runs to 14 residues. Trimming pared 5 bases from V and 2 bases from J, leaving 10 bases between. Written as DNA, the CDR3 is TGTGCCAGCAGGCGGGACGGTACTAATGAAAAACTGTTTTTT. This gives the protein CASRRDGTNEKLFF.

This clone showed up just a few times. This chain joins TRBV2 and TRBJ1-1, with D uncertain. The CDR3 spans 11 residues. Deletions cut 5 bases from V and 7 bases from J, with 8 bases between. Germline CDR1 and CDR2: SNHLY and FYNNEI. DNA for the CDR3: TGTGCCAGCAGTTTACAGATTGAAGCTTTCTTT. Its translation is CASSLQIEAFF.

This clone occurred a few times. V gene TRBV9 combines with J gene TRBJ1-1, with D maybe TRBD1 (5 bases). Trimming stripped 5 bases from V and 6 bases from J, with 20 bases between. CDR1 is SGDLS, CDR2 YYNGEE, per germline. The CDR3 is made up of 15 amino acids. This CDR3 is CASSQQGRVWAEAFF. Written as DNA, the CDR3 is TGTGCCAGCAGTCAACAAGGCAGGGTATGGGCTGAAGCTTTCTTT.

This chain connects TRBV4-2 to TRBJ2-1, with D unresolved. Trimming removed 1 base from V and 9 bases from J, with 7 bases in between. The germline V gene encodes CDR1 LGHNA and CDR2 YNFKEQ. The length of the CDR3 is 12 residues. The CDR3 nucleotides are TGTGCCAGCAGCCAAGTCGGTGGTGAGCAGTTCTTC. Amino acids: CASSQVGGEQFF.

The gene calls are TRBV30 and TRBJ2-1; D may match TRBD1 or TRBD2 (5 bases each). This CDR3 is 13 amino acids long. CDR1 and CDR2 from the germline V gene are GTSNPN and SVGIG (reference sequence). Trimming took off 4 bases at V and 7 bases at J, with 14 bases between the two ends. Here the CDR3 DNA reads TGTGCCTGGATTCCCGCAGGGAGAAATGAGCAGTTCTTC. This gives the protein CAWIPAGRNEQFF.